The 11 T cell receptor beta chains presented below share a single source sample, sequenced in a study of cytomegalovirus exposure and HLA in healthy donors. The PCR used 60 Vbeta and 13 Jbeta primers. Method: immunoSEQ multiplex PCR; TCRdb's copy keeps in-frame clones and lacks some. The sample gives under 200,000 clones, around 80% of which show up once; about 2.1% is in the top ten. Sequenced material: PBMCs. Every receptor here comes from a man under 40 in good health and CMV-seronegative.

Comments on this clone: A read error may produce the germline difference seen at one junction end. At the DNA level, this CDR3 is encoded by other sequences in the same sample as well. V is TRBV7-2 and J is TRBJ2-7, with a tentative D call TRBD1 (6 bases). The germline CDR1 and CDR2 sequences are SGHTA and FQGNSA. CDR3 size: 15 residues. CDR3 DNA: TGCGCCAGCAGCTTAGTTGTAGGGGGCTCCTACGAGCAGTACTTC. Protein sequence: CASSLVVGGSYEQYF.

This clone was detected ten times or more. This chain uses TRBV6-1 with TRBJ1-2; TRBD1 matches 9 bases. The CDR3 length is 15 residues. Germline-derived CDR1 and CDR2 are MNHNS and SASEGT. V dropped 5 bases and J dropped 6; count of bases not matched to a gene: 10. The chain's CDR3 is CASSPQTGGSDGYTF. CDR3 nucleotide sequence: TGTGCCAGCAGTCCACAGACAGGGGGGTCGGATGGCTACACCTTC.

J is TRBJ2-7 and V is TRBV5-1, with 7 bases aligning to TRBD1. The CDR3 contains 15 residues. Germline CDR1 SGHRS, CDR2 YFSETQ. The J segment lost 0 bases and the V segment lost 4 bases, leaving 7 bases of the junction unmatched. The CDR3 sequence: CASSPHRDSSYEQYF. In DNA form, the CDR3 reads TGCGCCAGCAGCCCACACAGGGACAGCTCCTACGAGCAGTACTTC.

J is TRBJ2-5 and V is TRBV9; D not resolved. The V end lost 4 bases, the J end lost 5 bases, and 12 bases lay between the germline ends. The germline V gene encodes CDR1 SGDLS and CDR2 YYNGEE. The length of the CDR3 is 13 residues. As DNA, the CDR3 is TGTGCCAGCAGCCAAGCAGTACAGGAGACCCAGTACTTC. Translating gives CASSQAVQETQYF. Variable domain in full (rest from reference TRBV9 and TRBJ2-5): DSGVTQTPKHLITATGQRVTLRCSPRSGDLSVYWYQQSLDQGLQFLIQYYNGEERAKGNILERFSAQQFPDLHSELNLSSLELGDSALYFCASSQAVQETQYFGPGTRLLVL.

The chain carries TRBV5-4 and TRBJ2-5; 9 bases fit TRBD1. V was clipped by 4 bases and J by 3 bases; unmatched bases: 1. The germline gives CDR1 SGHNT, CDR2 YYREEE (reference sequence). The CDR3 length is 13 residues. In DNA form, the CDR3 reads TGTGCCAGCAGCCGGACAGGGGAAGAGACCCAGTACTTC. This translates into CASSRTGEETQYF.

There are a few counts of this clone. This chain uses TRBV6-5 with TRBJ1-5; D is unresolved. Trimming pared 5 bases from V and 4 bases from J, leaving 9 bases between. The CDR3 sequence is 13 residues long. Per germline, CDR1 MNHEY and CDR2 SVGAGI. The CDR3 reads CASSPTVNQPQHF. CDR3 coding DNA: TGTGCCAGCAGTCCTACAGTGAATCAGCCCCAGCATTTT.

The rearrangement uses TRBV7-2 and TRBJ2-3; 15 bases fit TRBD2. V shed 3 bases, J shed 6 bases, and the junction held 4 bases outside the gene matches. Germline CDR1 is SGHTA and CDR2 is FQGNSA. This CDR3 is 16 amino acids long. The CDR3 coding sequence is TGTGCCAGCAGCTTCGGACTAGCGGGAGGGGGGGATACGCAGTATTTT. Protein: CASSFGLAGGGDTQYF.

The chain uses TRBV7-7 and TRBJ1-3; D is unresolved. Germline-derived CDR1 and CDR2 are SSHAT and FNYEAQ (reference sequence). Trimming shortened V by 7 bases and J by 4 bases, and 14 bases separated the two germline ends. The CDR3 runs 14 residues. As DNA, the CDR3 is TGTGCCAGCAAGTGGCGGCGTCGGGGAAACACCATATATTTT. This sequence encodes CASKWRRRGNTIYF.

The chain has TRBV30 and TRBJ2-7; D may be TRBD1 (6 bases). V gave up 2 bases and J gave up 5 bases, with 16 bases separating them. CDR1 is GTSNPN, CDR2 SVGIG, per germline (reference sequence). There are 14 residues in the CDR3. The CDR3 here is CAWSSTGYSHEQYF. Here the CDR3 DNA reads TGTGCCTGGAGTTCTACAGGGTATTCCCACGAGCAGTACTTC.

V gene TRBV28 combines with J gene TRBJ2-4, with TRBD2 matching over 14 bases. V lost 5 bases, J lost 8 bases, and 5 bases stayed unmatched. The length of the CDR3 is 15 residues. Germline V gene lookup returns CDR1 MDHEN and CDR2 SYDVKM. CDR3 sequence: CASSERLAGGDIQYF. For the CDR3, the DNA is TGTGCCAGCAGTGAACGACTAGCGGGAGGGGACATTCAGTACTTC.

The gene calls are TRBV2 and TRBJ2-1, with a possible D match to TRBD2 (5 bases). Germline CDR1 is SNHLY and CDR2 is FYNNEI. The CDR3 is 17 residues long. Trimming left V 7 bases short and J 0 bases short, with 19 bases between. CDR3 sequence reads: CASTDTLLGSSYNEQFF. CDR3 DNA: TGTGCCAGCACCGATACTTTACTAGGGAGCTCCTACAATGAGCAGTTCTTC.